Listed here are 19 T cell receptor beta chains from one sample, sequenced in a study of tumor-infiltrating lymphocytes in primary liver carcinoma. With a constant-region primer, TCR beta cDNA was made from 450 to 650 ng of total RNA. Modified slightly, ARM-PCR produced TCR beta libraries over three nested multiplex PCR rounds. Each of the first two PCR rounds ran approximately 9 cycles with TRBV1-TRBV30 forward and C-beta reverse primers. TCRdb re-called the multiplex PCR reads through MiXCR, storing one row per CDR3 protein. The data show nearly 200,000 distinct CDR3 sequences, less than 75% seen once. Alongside blood RNA obtained from unsorted whole blood, germline DNA was also extracted. Sequences were obtained from peripheral blood. The receptors derive from a woman aged 55-75 years with primary liver carcinoma and hepatitis B virus infection.

The rearrangement links TRBV6-1 to TRBJ2-7; D is undetermined. Trimming removed 0 bases from V and 5 bases from J, with 20 bases in between. CDR1 MNHNS and CDR2 SASEGT come from the germline V gene. The CDR3 is 17 amino acids. CDR3 amino acids: CASSEARLDGRTNEQYF. For the CDR3, the DNA is TGTGCCAGCAGTGAAGCGAGACTGGACGGCCGAACCAACGAGCAGTACTTC.

In its sample, this clonotype was seen many times. The chain is built from TRBV29-1 and TRBJ2-7; TRBD2 might be the D (7 bases). Germline V CDR1 and CDR2: SQVTM, ANQGSEA. This CDR3 is 14 amino acids long. V dropped 4 bases and J dropped 4 bases, with 17 bases sitting between them. The DNA for the CDR3 is TGCAGCGTTGGTGCGGGGGCGTTAGGGTACGAGCAGTACTTC. Its protein is CSVGAGALGYEQYF.

The CDR3 DNA reads TGTGCCAGCAGCTTAGTTCCCCAGGCGCCCCAAGAGACCCAGTACTTC. Translated: CASSLVPQAPQETQYF. This chain links TRBV11-2 with TRBJ2-5; D is ambiguous. V lost 1 base to trimming and J lost 1 base, with 13 bases between them. Germline CDR1 reads SGHAT; CDR2 reads FQNNGV. This CDR3 has 16 amino acids.

The rearrangement uses TRBV10-3 and TRBJ2-7, with 10 bases lining up with TRBD2. The length of the CDR3 is 14 residues. V dropped 10 bases and J dropped 7; count of bases not matched to a gene: 13. Looked up from germline, CDR1 is ENHRY and CDR2 is SYGVKD. The CDR3 nucleotides read TGTGCCACCCCGGGCCAGCTAGCGGGAGAAGAGCAGTACTTC. Residues: CATPGQLAGEEQYF.

As regards this clonotype: Germline and junction disagree at one end, which may indicate a read error. The V call is TRBV11-2, the J call TRBJ1-2; D not certain. Germline assignment: CDR1 SGHAT and CDR2 FQNNGV. This CDR3 spans 15 amino acids. CDR3 protein: CANSIDPGAIYGYTF. The CDR3, as DNA: TGTGCCAACAGCATAGACCCGGGAGCAATCTATGGCTACACCTTC.

The chain has TRBV28 and TRBJ2-5; 8 bases fit TRBD1. The J segment lost 5 bases and the V segment lost 5 bases, leaving 10 bases of the junction unmatched. Germline V gene sequence: CDR1 MDHEN, CDR2 SYDVKM. The CDR3 has 15 amino acids. CDR3 protein: CASSQRAGGAETQYF. The DNA of the CDR3 is TGTGCCAGCAGTCAGAGGGCAGGGGGCGCGGAGACCCAGTACTTC. Filled out from reference TRBV28 and TRBJ2-5, the complete variable domain reads DVKVTQSSRYLVKRTGEKVFLECVQDMDHENMFWYRQDPGLGLRLIYFSYDVKMKEKGDIPEGYSVSREKKERFSLILESASTNQTSMYLCASSQRAGGAETQYFGPGTRLLVL.

In the case of this clonotype: The CDR3 end shows no conserved phenylalanine or tryptophan, and so a read error is likely. This chain joins TRBV11-2 and TRBJ2-5; 11 bases match TRBD2. Unmatched junction bases numbered 15, after V lost 4 bases and J lost 5 bases. The CDR3 loop spans 18 amino acids. The germline CDR1 and CDR2 sequences are SGHAT and FQNNGV. The CDR3 sequence: CASSWGGASGRTNETQYL. CDR3 nucleotides: TGTGCCAGCAGCTGGGGGGGGGCTAGCGGGAGGACGAATGAGACCCAGTACTTA.

Note on this clonotype: It may be a read error: a sequence one base away is much more abundant. The genes are TRBV29-1 and TRBJ1-1, with D unclear. The CDR3 runs to 10 residues. The V and J ends lost 6 bases and 6 bases respectively, with 8 bases between them. Germline values: CDR1 SQVTM, CDR2 ANQGSEA. CDR3 nucleotide sequence: TGCAGCGTGTATTACGCTGAAGCTTTCTTT. This gives the protein CSVYYAEAFF.

In regard to this clonotype: A much larger clone is a single base away; this may be a read error. V and J are TRBV7-8 and TRBJ2-5; TRBD2 agrees at 7 bases. Germline CDR1 reads SGHVS; CDR2 reads FQNEAQ. This CDR3 has 19 residues. The CDR3 bases are TGTGCCAGCAGCTTAGTGGGGTCCCCGGGCGGGAGAAGGGGAGAGGCCCAGTACTTC. It is translated as CASSLVGSPGGRRGEAQYF.

As concerns this clonotype: It is likely a read error, because the conserved phenylalanine at the end of the CDR3 is missing. This chain joins TRBV6-1 and TRBJ2-7; 8 bases line up with TRBD1. V dropped 10 bases and J dropped 1; count of bases not matched to a gene: 9. Germline V gene lookup returns CDR1 MNHNS and CDR2 SASEGT. The CDR3 covers 14 residues. As DNA, the CDR3 is TGTGCCACTACACACAGGGGGAGGTCCTACGAGCAGTACACC. Translating it yields CATTHRGRSYEQYT.

This rearrangement joins TRBV5-1 to TRBJ2-5, with D uncertain. Germline V gene data show CDR1 as SGHRS and CDR2 as YFSETQ. This CDR3 has 14 residues. V was shortened by 4 bases and J by 0 bases, with 10 bases between the two germline ends. Written as DNA, the CDR3 is TGCGCCAGCAGCGCCACAACCTACCAAGAGACCCAGTACTTC. Amino acid sequence: CASSATTYQETQYF.

This chain joins TRBV2 and TRBJ2-5; TRBD1 aligns across 9 bases. Germline V gene sequence: CDR1 SNHLY, CDR2 FYNNEI. The CDR3 extends over 14 amino acids. J lost 5 bases, V lost 7 bases, and 8 bases had no gene match. For the CDR3, the DNA is TGTGCCAGCAAAGAAGACAGGGGGAGGGAGACCCAGTACTTC. Residues: CASKEDRGRETQYF.

To note about this clonotype: No conserved phenylalanine or tryptophan is present at the end of the CDR3, so a read error is the likely explanation. This rearrangement joins TRBV10-2 to TRBJ1-6; D is ambiguous. From germline, CDR1 is WSHSY and CDR2 SAAADI. Between the trimmed V and J ends, which lost 11 bases and 10 bases, there was a span of 21 bases. The CDR3 runs to 14 residues. CDR3 in DNA: TGCGCCGGCGGGGAGACCGTATCGGGATCACCCCTCCACCTT. Protein: CAGGETVSGSPLHL.

The rearrangement uses TRBV21-1 and TRBJ2-7. TRBV21-1 is termed a pseudogene. The CDR3 totals 12 residues. Here the CDR3 DNA reads TGTGCCAACAGCAAAAGGGTCTACGAGCAGTACTTC. Translation: CANSKRVYEQYF.

J is TRBJ2-3 and V is TRBV29-1, with D possibly TRBD1 on 6 matching bases. CDR1 SQVTM and CDR2 ANQGSEA come from the germline V gene. The CDR3 is made up of 15 amino acids. V was trimmed by 6 bases and J by 4 bases, leaving 20 bases between them. CDR3 residues: CSVGTFLGAPDTQYF. The CDR3 DNA reads TGCAGCGTAGGGACATTCCTTGGAGCCCCAGATACGCAGTATTTT.

The chain couples TRBV4-1 to TRBJ2-7; 7 bases agree with TRBD2. This CDR3 contains 16 residues. Trimming removed 1 base from V and 0 bases from J; junction bases left unmatched: 6. The germline V gene encodes CDR1 MGHRA and CDR2 YSYEKL. This chain's CDR3 is CASSQASGLNSYEQYF. In DNA, the CDR3 is TGCGCCAGCAGCCAAGCCTCGGGACTAAACTCCTACGAGCAGTACTTC.

With regard to this clonotype: A read error is possible here, since a much larger clone lies one base away. The conserved closing phenylalanine or tryptophan is absent in this CDR3, likely reflecting a read error. The chain has TRBV29-1 and TRBJ2-1; TRBD1 might be the D (6 bases). Trimming stripped 2 bases from V and 5 bases from J, with 10 bases between. Germline V CDR1 and CDR2: SQVTM, ANQGSEA. The CDR3 has 13 residues. The CDR3 DNA reads as TGCAGCGTTGAAACGGACAGCAACAATGAGCAGTTCCTC. Protein sequence: CSVETDSNNEQFL.

Turning to this clonotype: One base away lies a much larger clone, so this may be a sequencing read error. The V and J genes are TRBV6-2 or TRBV6-3 and TRBJ2-2; D gene unclear. Germline V gives CDR1 MNHEY, CDR2 SVGEGT. The ends were cut back, 2 bases at V and 7 bases at J, with 14 bases in the middle. The CDR3 runs 15 residues. The CDR3 region is CASSYLPVRGGELFF. Here the CDR3 DNA reads TGTGCCAGCAGTTACCTACCGGTGCGAGGCGGGGAGCTGTTTTTT.

This clonotype was seen just once. Given the absence of the conserved phenylalanine or tryptophan at the CDR3 end, a read error is likely. The CDR3 loop is CASSLGLPKDTQYL. CDR3 in DNA: TGTGCCAGCAGCCTGGGACTGCCCAAAGATACGCAGTATCTT. The chain has TRBV11-2 and TRBJ2-3, with D tentatively TRBD2 (6 bases). V was trimmed by 5 bases and J by 5 bases, leaving 14 bases between them. The V gene's germline CDR1 is SGHAT and CDR2 FQNNGV. The CDR3 loop spans 14 amino acids.